This entry lists 19 T cell receptor beta chains sequenced from one sample in a study of blood T cell repertoires in COVID-19. Here immunoSEQ multiplex PCR was the method, and the copy in TCRdb shows in-frame clones only, minus some. The sample has tens of thousands of clones, 88% seen once. Sequencing was carried out using peripheral blood. Receptors originate from a woman aged 40 to 50 with acute or convalescent COVID-19.

The chain couples TRBV5-1 to TRBJ1-1, with D maybe TRBD1 (5 bases). This CDR3 region has 15 residues. Germline lookup yields CDR1 SGHRS and CDR2 YFSETQ. V was shortened by 2 bases and J by 5 bases, with 16 bases between the two germline ends. The CDR3 nucleotides read TGCGCCAGCAGCTTAGGACAACTTAGGCAAACTGAAGCTTTCTTT. Translated: CASSLGQLRQTEAFF.

The V call is TRBV19, the J call TRBJ2-3; 8 nucleotides line up with TRBD2. The CDR3 has 16 residues. After removal of 4 bases from V and 4 bases from J, the junction contained 10 bases not matched to a gene. Germline V gene lookup returns CDR1 LNHDA and CDR2 SQIVND (reference sequence). In nucleotides, the CDR3 is TGTGCCAGTAGTACTCCGGGACTAGGAGGAGCAGATACGCAGTATTTT. It translates to CASSTPGLGGADTQYF. Filled out from reference TRBV19 and TRBJ2-3, the complete variable domain reads DGGITQSPKYLFRKEGQNVTLSCEQNLNHDAMYWYRQDPGQGLRLIYYSQIVNDFQKGDIAEGYSVSREKKESFPLTVTSAQKNPTAFYLCASSTPGLGGADTQYFGPGTRLTVL.

V is TRBV7-9 and J is TRBJ1-4; no firm D call. This CDR3 region has 15 residues. The V end was cut by 2 bases, the J end by 2 bases, with 9 bases between. Germline values: CDR1 SEHNR, CDR2 FQNEAQ (reference sequence). In DNA form, the CDR3 reads TGTGCCAGCAGCTTAAGCAGGCCTACTAATGAAAAACTGTTTTTT. As protein: CASSLSRPTNEKLFF.

The chain links TRBV2 to TRBJ2-3; D gene unclear. CDR3 length equals 15 residues. Looked up from germline, CDR1 is SNHLY and CDR2 is FYNNEI. Trimming stripped 3 bases from V and 0 bases from J, with 10 bases between. The DNA of the CDR3 is TGTGCCAGCAGTGACGATTCCGGTAGCACAGATACGCAGTATTTT. Its translation is CASSDDSGSTDTQYF.

The chain carries TRBV19 and TRBJ1-1; D is possibly TRBD1 (5 bases). This CDR3 has 15 amino acids. V was cut by 8 bases and J by 5 bases, with 21 bases left in between. CDR1 and CDR2 (germline): LNHDA, SQIVND (reference sequence). This CDR3 reads CASWATRGPWTEAFF. CDR3 bases: TGTGCCAGTTGGGCGACGCGGGGCCCATGGACTGAAGCTTTCTTT. Together with reference TRBV19 and TRBJ1-1, the CDR3 gives the full variable domain: DGGITQSPKYLFRKEGQNVTLSCEQNLNHDAMYWYRQDPGQGLRLIYYSQIVNDFQKGDIAEGYSVSREKKESFPLTVTSAQKNPTAFYLCASWATRGPWTEAFFGQGTRLTVV.

This clone was picked up one time. This chain connects TRBV19 to TRBJ2-7, with a possible D match to TRBD2 (6 bases). Trimming pared 6 bases from V and 3 bases from J, leaving 18 bases between. Germline V gene lookup returns CDR1 LNHDA and CDR2 SQIVND (reference sequence). There are 15 residues in the CDR3. The CDR3, as DNA: TGTGCCAGTAGCGACGGGAGCCTGAGCGACTACGAGCAGTACTTC. Translated: CASSDGSLSDYEQYF.

The V gene is TRBV14, the J gene TRBJ1-6; 7 bases are shared with TRBD1. The CDR3 totals 18 residues. Trimming removed 1 base from V and 0 bases from J; junction bases left unmatched: 6. Germline values: CDR1 SGHDN, CDR2 FVKESK. This CDR3 reads CASSQVSTGSSYNSPLHF. For the CDR3, the DNA is TGTGCCAGCAGCCAAGTATCGACAGGGAGCTCCTATAATTCACCCCTCCACTTT.

This clone is a singleton in its sample. The chain links TRBV5-4 to TRBJ2-7; 12 bases agree with TRBD2. Germline V gene lookup returns CDR1 SGHNT and CDR2 YYREEE (reference sequence). The CDR3 loop spans 15 amino acids. V was pared by 4 bases and J by 2 bases, with 4 bases of the junction left unmatched. CDR3 region: CASSPWTSGTYEQYF. CDR3 coding DNA: TGTGCCAGCAGCCCTTGGACTAGCGGGACCTACGAGCAGTACTTC.

This chain connects TRBV7-9 to TRBJ1-5; 10 bases fit TRBD1. V lost 0 bases to trimming and J lost 1 base; unmatched junction nucleotides: 6. The CDR3 extends over 18 amino acids. The germline gives CDR1 SEHNR, CDR2 FQNEAQ (reference sequence). In DNA, the CDR3 is TGTGCCAGCAGCTTAGCCCTGGGGACAGGGGAGAGCAATCAGCCCCAGCATTTT. This translates into CASSLALGTGESNQPQHF.

The chain employs TRBV7-2 and TRBJ1-2; D is perhaps TRBD1 (5 bases). This CDR3 has 15 amino acids. The germline V gene has CDR1 SGHTA and CDR2 FQGNSA. Trimming took off 1 base at V and 8 bases at J, with 17 bases between the two ends. CDR3 protein: CASSLVSRDFGGYTF. The CDR3 coding sequence is TGTGCCAGCAGCTTAGTTAGTCGGGACTTCGGGGGCTACACCTTC.

The gene calls are TRBV15 and TRBJ2-7; TRBD1 is a possible D gene (6 bases). Germline values: CDR1 LNHNV, CDR2 YYDKDF (reference sequence). V was pared by 0 bases and J by 2 bases, with 14 bases between. This CDR3 is 16 amino acids long. The CDR3 protein is CATSRDGGLKTYEQYF. Here the CDR3 DNA reads TGTGCCACCAGCAGAGATGGGGGCCTTAAAACCTACGAGCAGTACTTC.

This chain uses TRBV25-1 with TRBJ2-7; 8 bases align to TRBD1. Trimming at V came to 4 bases and at J to 7 bases, leaving 3 bases not matched to a gene. The CDR3 covers 12 residues. The germline V gene encodes CDR1 MGHDK and CDR2 SYGVNS. CDR3: CASSVTGAEQYF. CDR3 bases: TGTGCCAGCAGTGTGACAGGGGCGGAGCAGTACTTC.

The chain has TRBV2 and TRBJ1-1; D unclear. The V gene lost 6 bases and the J gene lost 1 base, with 9 bases spanning the gap. The CDR3 covers 13 residues. Per germline, CDR1 SNHLY and CDR2 FYNNEI. The CDR3 DNA reads as TGTGCCAGCAGGACGGCAGGGAACACTGAAGCTTTCTTT. Translation: CASRTAGNTEAFF.

CDR3: CASSVSSGGPINEQFF. The CDR3 DNA is TGTGCCAGCAGCGTAAGCTCCGGGGGGCCTATCAATGAGCAGTTCTTC. The chain uses TRBV9 and TRBJ2-1, with D possibly matching TRBD2 (7 bases). Trimming pared 1 base from V and 6 bases from J, leaving 17 bases between. Germline values: CDR1 SGDLS, CDR2 YYNGEE. The CDR3 is 16 amino acids. Together with reference TRBV9 and TRBJ2-1, the CDR3 gives the full variable domain: DSGVTQTPKHLITATGQRVTLRCSPRSGDLSVYWYQQSLDQGLQFLIQYYNGEERAKGNILERFSAQQFPDLHSELNLSSLELGDSALYFCASSVSSGGPINEQFFGPGTRLTVL.

The rearrangement joins TRBV7-3 to TRBJ1-2, with 7 bases lining up with TRBD1. This CDR3 has 14 amino acids. The ends lost 5 bases at V and 4 bases at J; junction bases unmatched: 7. Germline lookup yields CDR1 SGHTA and CDR2 FQGTGA. CDR3 loop: CASSPGGRSYGYTF. In DNA, the CDR3 is TGTGCCAGCAGCCCAGGGGGGCGGAGCTATGGCTACACCTTC.

This chain joins TRBV9 and TRBJ2-3, with 7 positions matching TRBD1. The V and J ends lost 8 bases and 2 bases, in that order; junction bases with no gene match: 5. This CDR3 contains 13 residues. CDR1 is SGDLS, CDR2 YYNGEE, per germline. The CDR3 region is CASRDRATDTQYF. The CDR3 DNA sequence: TGTGCCAGTAGGGACAGAGCCACAGATACGCAGTATTTT.

The chain recombines TRBV16 with TRBJ1-1; D gene uncertain. Germline-derived CDR1 and CDR2 are KGHSY and FQNENV. The CDR3 sequence is 14 residues long. V shed 1 base and J shed 1 base, with 7 bases lying between them. CDR3 in amino acids: CASSQWSTNTEAFF. CDR3 bases: TGTGCCAGCAGCCAATGGAGTACGAACACTGAAGCTTTCTTT.

The chain links TRBV29-1 to TRBJ1-1; no reliable D call. V lost 5 bases and J lost 4, with 8 bases in between. The CDR3 length is 11 residues. Germline lookup yields CDR1 SQVTM and CDR2 ANQGSEA. CDR3 nucleotide sequence: TGCAGCGTTACACGGGGCACTGAAGCTTTCTTT. Translating it yields CSVTRGTEAFF.

V gene TRBV28 combines with J gene TRBJ1-5; no clear D gene. The CDR3 loop spans 12 amino acids. Trimming left V 4 bases short and J 7 bases short, with 8 bases between. CDR1 is MDHEN, CDR2 SYDVKM, per germline. Written as DNA, the CDR3 is TGTGCCAGCAGTTCGGGAGGCCAGCCCCAGCATTTT. Protein: CASSSGGQPQHF.